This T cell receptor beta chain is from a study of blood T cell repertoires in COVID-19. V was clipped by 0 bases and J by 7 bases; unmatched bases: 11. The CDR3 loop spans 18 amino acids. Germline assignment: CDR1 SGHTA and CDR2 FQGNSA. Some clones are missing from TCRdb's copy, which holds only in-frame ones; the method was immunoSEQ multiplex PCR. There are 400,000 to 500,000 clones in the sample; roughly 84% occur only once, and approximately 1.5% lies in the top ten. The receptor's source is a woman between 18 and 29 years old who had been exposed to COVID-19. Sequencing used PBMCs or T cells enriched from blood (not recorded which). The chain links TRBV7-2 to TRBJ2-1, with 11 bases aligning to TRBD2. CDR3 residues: CASSLASVAGGPRNEQFF. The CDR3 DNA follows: TGTGCCAGCAGCTTAGCTTCGGTAGCGGGAGGGCCAAGGAATGAGCAGTTCTTC.